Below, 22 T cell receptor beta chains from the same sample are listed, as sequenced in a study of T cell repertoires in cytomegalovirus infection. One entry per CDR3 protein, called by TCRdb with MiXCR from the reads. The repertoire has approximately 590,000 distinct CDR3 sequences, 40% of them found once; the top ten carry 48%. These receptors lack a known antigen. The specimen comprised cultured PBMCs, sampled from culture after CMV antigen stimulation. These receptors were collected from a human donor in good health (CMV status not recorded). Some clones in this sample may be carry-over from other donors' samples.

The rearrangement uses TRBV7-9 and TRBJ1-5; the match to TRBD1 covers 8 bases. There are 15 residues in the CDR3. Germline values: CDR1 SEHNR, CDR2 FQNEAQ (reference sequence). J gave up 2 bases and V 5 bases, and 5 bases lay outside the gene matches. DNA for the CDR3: TGTGCCAGCAGCCGTCAGGGGGCCGGCAATCAGCCCCAGCATTTT. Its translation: CASSRQGAGNQPQHF.

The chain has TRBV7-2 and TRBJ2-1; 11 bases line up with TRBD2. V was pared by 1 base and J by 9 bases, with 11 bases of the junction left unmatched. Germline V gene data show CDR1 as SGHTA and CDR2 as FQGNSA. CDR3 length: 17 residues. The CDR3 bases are TGTGCCAGCAGCTTAGGAATGACTAGCGGGATGCAGGTTGAGCAGTTCTTC. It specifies CASSLGMTSGMQVEQFF.

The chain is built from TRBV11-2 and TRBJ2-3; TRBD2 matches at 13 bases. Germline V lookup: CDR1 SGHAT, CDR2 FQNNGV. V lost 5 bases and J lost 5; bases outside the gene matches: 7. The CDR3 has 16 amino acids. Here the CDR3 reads CASSPRLAGGEDTQYF. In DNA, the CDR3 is TGTGCCAGCAGCCCGAGACTAGCGGGAGGAGAAGATACGCAGTATTTT. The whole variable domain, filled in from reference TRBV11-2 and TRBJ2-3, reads EAGVAQSPRYKIIEKRQSVAFWCNPISGHATLYWYQQILGQGPKLLIQFQNNGVVDDSQLPKDRFSAERLKGVDSTLKIQPAKLEDSAVYLCASSPRLAGGEDTQYFGPGTRLTVL.

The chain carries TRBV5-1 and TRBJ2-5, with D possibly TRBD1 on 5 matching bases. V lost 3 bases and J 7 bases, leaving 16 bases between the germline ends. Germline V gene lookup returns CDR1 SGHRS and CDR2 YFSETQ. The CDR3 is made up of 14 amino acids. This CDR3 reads CASSSPEQAGTQYF. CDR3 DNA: TGCGCCAGCAGCTCCCCAGAACAGGCCGGGACCCAGTACTTC.

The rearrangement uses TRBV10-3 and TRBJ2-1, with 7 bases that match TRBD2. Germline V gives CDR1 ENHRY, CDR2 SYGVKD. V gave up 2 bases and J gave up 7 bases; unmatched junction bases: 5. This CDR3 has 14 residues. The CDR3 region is CAISEGLVGNEQFF. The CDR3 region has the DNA TGTGCCATCAGTGAGGGACTAGTGGGTAATGAGCAGTTCTTC.

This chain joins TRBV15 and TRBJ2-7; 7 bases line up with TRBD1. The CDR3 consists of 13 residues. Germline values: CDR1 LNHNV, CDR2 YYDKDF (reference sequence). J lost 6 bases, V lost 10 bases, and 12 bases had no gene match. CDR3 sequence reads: CAISLLAGGEQYF. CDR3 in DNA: TGTGCCATTTCGTTATTAGCAGGGGGCGAGCAGTACTTC.

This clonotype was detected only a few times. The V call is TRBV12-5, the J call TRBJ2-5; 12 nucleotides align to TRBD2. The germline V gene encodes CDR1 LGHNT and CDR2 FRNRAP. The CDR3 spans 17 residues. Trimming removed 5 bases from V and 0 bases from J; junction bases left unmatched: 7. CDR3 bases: TGTGCTAGTGGTCTGCGACTAGCGGGAGACTACCAAGAGACCCAGTACTTC. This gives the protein CASGLRLAGDYQETQYF.

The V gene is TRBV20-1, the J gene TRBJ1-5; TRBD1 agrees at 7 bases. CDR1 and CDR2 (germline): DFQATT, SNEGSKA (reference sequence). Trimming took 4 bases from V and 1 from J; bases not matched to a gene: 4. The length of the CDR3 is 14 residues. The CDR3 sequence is CSAIRTGSNQPQHF. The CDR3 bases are TGCAGTGCTATCCGGACAGGAAGCAATCAGCCCCAGCATTTT.

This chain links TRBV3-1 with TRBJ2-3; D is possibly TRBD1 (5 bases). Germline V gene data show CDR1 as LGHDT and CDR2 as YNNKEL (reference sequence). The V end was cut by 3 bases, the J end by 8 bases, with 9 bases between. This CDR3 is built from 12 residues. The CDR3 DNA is TGTGCCAGCAGCCAGCTAGGGGTTACGCAGTATTTT. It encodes CASSQLGVTQYF.

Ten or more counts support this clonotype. The CDR3 is CASSLGGKVADTQYF. CDR3 bases: TGTGCCAGCAGCTTAGGGGGGAAGGTGGCAGATACGCAGTATTTT. This rearrangement joins TRBV7-2 to TRBJ2-3, with D tentatively TRBD1 or TRBD2 (5 bases each). There are 15 residues in the CDR3. The germline V and J ends were trimmed by 1 base and 4 bases, with 12 bases remaining between them. CDR1 is SGHTA and CDR2 is FQGNSA in the germline V gene.

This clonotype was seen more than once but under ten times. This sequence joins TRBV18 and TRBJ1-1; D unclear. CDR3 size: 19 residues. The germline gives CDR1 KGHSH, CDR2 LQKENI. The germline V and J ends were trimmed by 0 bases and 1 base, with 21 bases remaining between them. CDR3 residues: CASSPPWFSGTKSNTEAFF. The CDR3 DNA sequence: TGTGCCAGCTCACCACCTTGGTTTAGTGGTACGAAATCGAACACTGAAGCTTTCTTT.

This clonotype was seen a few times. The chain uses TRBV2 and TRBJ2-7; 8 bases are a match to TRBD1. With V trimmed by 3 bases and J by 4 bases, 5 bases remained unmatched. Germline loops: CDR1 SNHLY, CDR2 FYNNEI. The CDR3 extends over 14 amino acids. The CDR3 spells CASSEQGAVYEQYF. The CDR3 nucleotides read TGTGCCAGCAGTGAGCAGGGGGCTGTATACGAGCAGTACTTC.

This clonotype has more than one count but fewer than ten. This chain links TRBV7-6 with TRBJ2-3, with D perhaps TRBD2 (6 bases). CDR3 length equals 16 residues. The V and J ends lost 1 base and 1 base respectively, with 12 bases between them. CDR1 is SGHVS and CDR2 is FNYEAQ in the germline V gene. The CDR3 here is CASSLVSGVGTDTQYF. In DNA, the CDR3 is TGTGCCAGCAGCTTAGTCTCGGGGGTGGGCACAGATACGCAGTATTTT.

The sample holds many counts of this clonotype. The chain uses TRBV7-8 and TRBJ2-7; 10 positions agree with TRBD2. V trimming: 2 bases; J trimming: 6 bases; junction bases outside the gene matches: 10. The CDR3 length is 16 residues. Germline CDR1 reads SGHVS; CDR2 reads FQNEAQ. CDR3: CASSLTRLAGGLEQYF. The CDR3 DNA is TGTGCCAGCAGCTTAACCAGACTAGCGGGCGGGCTCGAGCAGTACTTC.

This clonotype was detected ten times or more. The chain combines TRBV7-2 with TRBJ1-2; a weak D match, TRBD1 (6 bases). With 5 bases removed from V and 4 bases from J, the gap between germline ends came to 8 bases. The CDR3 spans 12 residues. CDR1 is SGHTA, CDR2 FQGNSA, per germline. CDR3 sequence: CASSETGYGYTF. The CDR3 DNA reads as TGTGCCAGCAGCGAGACAGGCTATGGCTACACCTTC. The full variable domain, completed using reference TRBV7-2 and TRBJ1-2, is GAGVSQSPSNKVTEKGKDVELRCDPISGHTALYWYRQSLGQGLEFLIYFQGNSAPDKSGLPSDRFSAERTGGSVSTLTIQRTQQEDSAVYLCASSETGYGYTFGSGTRLTVV.

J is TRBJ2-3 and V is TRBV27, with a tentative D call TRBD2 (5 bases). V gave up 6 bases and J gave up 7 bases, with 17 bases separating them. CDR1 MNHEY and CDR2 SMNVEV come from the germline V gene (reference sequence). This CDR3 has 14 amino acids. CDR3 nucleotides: TGTGCCAGCAGCGGGCCGGGAAGTCAACATACGCAGTATTTT. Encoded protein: CASSGPGSQHTQYF.

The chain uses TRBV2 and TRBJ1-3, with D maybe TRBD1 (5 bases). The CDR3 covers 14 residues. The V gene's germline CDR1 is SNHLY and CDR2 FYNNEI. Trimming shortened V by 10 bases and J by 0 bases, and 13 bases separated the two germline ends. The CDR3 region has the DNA TGTGCCACCACGGACGACAGCTCTGGAAACACCATATATTTT. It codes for CATTDDSSGNTIYF.

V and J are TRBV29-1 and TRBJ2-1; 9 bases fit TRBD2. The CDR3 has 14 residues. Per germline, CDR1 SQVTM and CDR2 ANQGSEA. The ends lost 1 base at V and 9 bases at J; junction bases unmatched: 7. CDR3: CSVEGDSGSVEQFF. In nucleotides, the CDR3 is TGCAGCGTTGAAGGGGATAGCGGGAGTGTTGAGCAGTTCTTC.

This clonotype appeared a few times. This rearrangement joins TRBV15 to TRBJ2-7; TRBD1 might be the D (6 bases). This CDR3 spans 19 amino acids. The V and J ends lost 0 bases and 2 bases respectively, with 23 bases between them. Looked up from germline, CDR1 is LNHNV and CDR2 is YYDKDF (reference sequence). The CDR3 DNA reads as TGTGCCACCAGCAGAGATTCGGCGGGTTTTGCAGGGGAAACCTACGAGCAGTACTTC. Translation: CATSRDSAGFAGETYEQYF.

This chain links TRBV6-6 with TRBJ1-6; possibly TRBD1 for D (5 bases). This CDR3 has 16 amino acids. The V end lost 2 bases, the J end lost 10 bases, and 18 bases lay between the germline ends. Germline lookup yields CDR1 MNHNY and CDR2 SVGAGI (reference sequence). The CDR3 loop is CASSYSAARGESPLHF. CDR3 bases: TGTGCCAGCAGTTACAGCGCAGCTAGGGGTGAATCACCCCTCCACTTT.

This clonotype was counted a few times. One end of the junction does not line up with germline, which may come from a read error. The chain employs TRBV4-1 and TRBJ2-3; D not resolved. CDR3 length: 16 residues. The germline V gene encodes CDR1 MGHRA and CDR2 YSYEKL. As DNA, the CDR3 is TGTGCCAGCAGCCCCCGTGGGCCCCGAAGCACAGATACGCAGTATTTT. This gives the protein CASSPRGPRSTDTQYF.

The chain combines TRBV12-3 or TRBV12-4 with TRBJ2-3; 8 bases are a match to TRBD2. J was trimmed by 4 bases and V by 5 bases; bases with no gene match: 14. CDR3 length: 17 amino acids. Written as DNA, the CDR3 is TGTGCCAGCAGTCTATGGTTGGCGGGGGGCCGCCCAGATACGCAGTATTTT. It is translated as CASSLWLAGGRPDTQYF.